This T cell receptor beta chain came from a study of T cells after yellow fever vaccination. TCR cDNA was made by 5'RACE template switching, adding a universal primer site and UMIs. TCRdb re-analysed the 5' RACE reads in MiXCR, keeping a single row per CDR3 protein. The sample has roughly 30,000 distinct CDR3 sequences; roughly a tenth are singletons. With regard to this clonotype: This may come from a read error, since a much larger clone is one base off.

Whole-study findings and limits: Almost all vaccine-responding clonotypes were not detected in the sorted memory subsets at the day 0 time point.

Germline CDR1 and CDR2: SEHNR and FQNEAQ (reference sequence). The CDR3 has 15 residues. With 10 bases clipped from V and 6 bases from J, the junction kept 13 bases outside the gene matches. The V gene is TRBV7-9, the J gene TRBJ2-2, with 8 positions matching TRBD2. The source of this sequence is a man aged 18 to 29 who received the YFV17D yellow fever vaccine. The sample in question was PBMCs, either bulk or a sorted T-cell subset (CD4+, CD8+, memory, or dextramer-sorted; not recorded which), obtained around 15 days after the first yellow fever vaccination. The CDR3 bases are TGTGCCATCAGGTTTACAGGACTAGCTGCCGGGGAGCTGTTTTTT. Amino acid sequence: CAIRFTGLAAGELFF.